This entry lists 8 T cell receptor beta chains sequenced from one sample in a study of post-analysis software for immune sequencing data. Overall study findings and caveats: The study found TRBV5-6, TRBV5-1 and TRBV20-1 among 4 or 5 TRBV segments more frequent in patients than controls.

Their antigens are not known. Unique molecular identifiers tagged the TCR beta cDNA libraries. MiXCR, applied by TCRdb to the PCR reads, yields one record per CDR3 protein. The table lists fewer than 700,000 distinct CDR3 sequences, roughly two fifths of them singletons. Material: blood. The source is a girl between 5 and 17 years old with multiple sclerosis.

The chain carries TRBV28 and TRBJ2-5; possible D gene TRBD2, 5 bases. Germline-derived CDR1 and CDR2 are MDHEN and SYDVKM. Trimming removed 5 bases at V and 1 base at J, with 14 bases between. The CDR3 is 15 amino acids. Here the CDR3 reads CASSPLARAQETQYF. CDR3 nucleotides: TGTGCCAGCAGTCCCCTAGCTCGAGCCCAAGAGACCCAGTACTTC.

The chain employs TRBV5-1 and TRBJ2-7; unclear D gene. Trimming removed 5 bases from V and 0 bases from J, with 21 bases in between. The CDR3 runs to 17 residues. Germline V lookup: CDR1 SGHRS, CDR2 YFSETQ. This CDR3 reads CASSHIKGRRYSYEQYF. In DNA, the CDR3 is TGCGCCAGCAGTCACATTAAAGGGCGGAGATACTCCTACGAGCAGTACTTC.

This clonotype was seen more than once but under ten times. This chain's CDR3 is CASSFAEPDYNEQFF. CDR3 in DNA: TGTGCCAGCAGTTTTGCGGAGCCCGACTACAATGAGCAGTTCTTC. The chain links TRBV6-6 to TRBJ2-1, with D unresolved. Germline CDR1 and CDR2: MNHNY and SVGAGI (reference sequence). The V end lost 4 bases, the J end lost 3 bases, and 13 bases lay between the germline ends. There are 15 residues in the CDR3.

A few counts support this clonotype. The CDR3, as DNA: TGTGCCAGCAGCCCCCACCAAGACCCGACAGATACGCAGTATTTT. It codes for CASSPHQDPTDTQYF. V is TRBV7-9 and J is TRBJ2-3; D not certain. Germline CDR1 is SEHNR and CDR2 is FQNEAQ (reference sequence). V lost 5 bases, J lost 3 bases, and 15 bases lay in between. The length of the CDR3 is 15 residues.

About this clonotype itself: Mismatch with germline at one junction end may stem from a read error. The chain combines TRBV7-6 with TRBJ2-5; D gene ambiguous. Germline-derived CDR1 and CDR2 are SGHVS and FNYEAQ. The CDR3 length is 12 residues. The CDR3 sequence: CASSLDINEQYF. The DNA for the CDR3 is TGTGCCAGTAGCTTAGACATCAATGAGCAGTACTTC.

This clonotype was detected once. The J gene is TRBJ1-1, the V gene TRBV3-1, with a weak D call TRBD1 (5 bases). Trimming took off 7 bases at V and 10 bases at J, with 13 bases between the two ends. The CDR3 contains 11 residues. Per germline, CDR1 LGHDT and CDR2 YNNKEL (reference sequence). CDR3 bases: TGTGCCAGCACCAGTGGGGCTAGAGCTTTCTTT. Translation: CASTSGARAFF.

Here the CDR3 reads CASSPGGGRGPYEQYF. In DNA form, the CDR3 reads TGCGCCAGCAGCCCTGGAGGGGGACGCGGTCCCTACGAGCAGTACTTC. This chain uses TRBV5-1 with TRBJ2-7; D is possibly TRBD1 or TRBD2 (6 bases each). CDR1 is SGHRS and CDR2 is YFSETQ in the germline V gene. The CDR3 spans 16 residues. V lost 4 bases, J lost 2 bases, and 19 bases lay in between.

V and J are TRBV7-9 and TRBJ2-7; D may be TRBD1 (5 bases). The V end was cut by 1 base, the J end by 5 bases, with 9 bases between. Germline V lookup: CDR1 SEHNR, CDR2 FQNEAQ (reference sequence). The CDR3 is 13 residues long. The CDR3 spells CASSLGQFDEQYF. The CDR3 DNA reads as TGTGCCAGCAGCTTAGGACAGTTCGACGAGCAGTACTTC.